One and the same sample provided the 19 T cell receptor beta chains below, sequenced in a study of identifying expanded T cells in peripheral blood. The method was immunoSEQ multiplex PCR; TCRdb's version includes in-frame clones alone and lacks a portion of them. The sample has 50,000 to 65,000 clones; over 80% are singletons. The sample consisted of blood. The origin of the receptors is a person aged 18-70 years in good health.

The V and J genes are TRBV5-1 and TRBJ2-3; D possibly corresponds to TRBD2 (7 bases). Germline values: CDR1 SGHRS, CDR2 YFSETQ. The CDR3 is 14 amino acids. Trimming cost V 2 bases and J 3 bases, with 10 bases left between them. CDR3 amino acids: CASSFGGQTDTQYF. The DNA of the CDR3 is TGCGCCAGCAGCTTCGGGGGGCAGACAGATACGCAGTATTTT.

The rearrangement joins TRBV5-4 to TRBJ1-2; D is possibly TRBD1 (5 bases). Trimming removed 0 bases at V and 4 bases at J, with 16 bases between. The CDR3 length is 16 residues. The germline V gene encodes CDR1 SGHNT and CDR2 YYREEE (reference sequence). CDR3 nucleotide sequence: TGTGCCAGCAGCTTGGGAGCGGGAGGGGCGGCCTATGGCTACACCTTC. Translating gives CASSLGAGGAAYGYTF.

The rearrangement uses TRBV6-5 and TRBJ1-5; D gene uncertain. Germline V CDR1 and CDR2: MNHEY, SVGAGI. V lost 2 bases and J lost 5, with 10 bases in between. The CDR3 has 14 amino acids. The CDR3: CASSYRQVHQPQHF. CDR3 sequence (DNA): TGTGCCAGCAGTTACAGGCAAGTACATCAGCCCCAGCATTTT.

V is TRBV7-8 and J is TRBJ2-1; 11 nucleotides align to TRBD2. CDR3 size: 17 residues. The germline gives CDR1 SGHVS, CDR2 FQNEAQ. Trimming at V came to 2 bases and at J to 4 bases, leaving 7 bases not matched to a gene. CDR3 sequence reads: CASSLFLAGGSYNEQFF. The CDR3 nucleotides are TGTGCCAGCAGCTTATTCCTAGCGGGGGGCTCTTACAATGAGCAGTTCTTC.

The chain joins TRBV10-1 to TRBJ1-2, with D unresolved. The CDR3 is made up of 20 amino acids. In germline, CDR1 is WNHNN, CDR2 SYGVQD (reference sequence). The germline V and J ends were trimmed by 0 bases and 0 bases, with 23 bases remaining between them. The CDR3 nucleotides read TGCGCCAGCAGTGAGTCCAAAGTCAAGGGCCGATCATCGCCTAACTATGGCTACACCTTC. Its protein product is CASSESKVKGRSSPNYGYTF.

The chain employs TRBV7-2 and TRBJ2-2; unclear D gene. This CDR3 is built from 14 residues. Germline V gene sequence: CDR1 SGHTA, CDR2 FQGNSA. V lost 1 base, J lost 6 bases, and 9 bases lay in between. Here the CDR3 reads CASSLVGLAGELFF. The CDR3 region has the DNA TGTGCCAGCAGCTTAGTAGGGTTGGCCGGGGAGCTGTTTTTT.

The chain uses TRBV19 and TRBJ2-4; no clear D. Trimming shortened V by 3 bases and J by 0 bases, and 6 bases separated the two germline ends. The CDR3 spans 14 residues. Germline V gives CDR1 LNHDA, CDR2 SQIVND (reference sequence). The CDR3 here is CASSIGLAKNIQYF. The CDR3 DNA reads as TGTGCCAGTAGTATCGGGTTAGCCAAAAACATTCAGTACTTC.

The J gene is TRBJ2-1, the V gene TRBV2, with D uncertain. Deletions cut 8 bases from V and 0 bases from J, with 11 bases between. The CDR3 sequence is 14 residues long. Germline-derived CDR1 and CDR2 are SNHLY and FYNNEI. Here the CDR3 DNA reads TGTGCCAGCCGGGCTCTAGGCTCCTACAATGAGCAGTTCTTC. It is translated as CASRALGSYNEQFF.

This clone was detected only once. CDR3 sequence: CSVAFLAGEKLFF. The CDR3 DNA reads TGCAGCGTTGCGTTTTTAGCAGGGGAAAAACTGTTTTTT. The chain links TRBV29-1 to TRBJ1-4; D might be TRBD1 (5 bases). V gave up 4 bases and J gave up 8 bases, with 14 bases separating them. The germline gives CDR1 SQVTM, CDR2 ANQGSEA. The CDR3 is 13 amino acids.

The rearrangement joins TRBV5-8 to TRBJ2-5; D might be TRBD2 (6 bases). Germline lookup yields CDR1 SGHTS and CDR2 YDEGEE. V was cut by 4 bases and J by 11 bases, with 18 bases left in between. This CDR3 is 13 amino acids long. As DNA, the CDR3 is TGTGCCAGCAGCGTGACTAGGACCGGATATCAGTACTTC. This translates into CASSVTRTGYQYF.

J is TRBJ1-6 and V is TRBV6-6, with D perhaps TRBD1 (5 bases). CDR1 is MNHNY and CDR2 is SVGAGI in the germline V gene (reference sequence). The CDR3 is 15 amino acids. The ends were cut back, 4 bases at V and 5 bases at J, with 12 bases in the middle. CDR3 residues: CASSSSGQNNSPLHF. CDR3 nucleotide sequence: TGTGCCAGCAGTTCATCAGGACAAAATAATTCACCCCTCCACTTT.

This chain uses TRBV7-9 with TRBJ2-5; 7 bases align to TRBD1. Trimming removed 7 bases from V and 10 bases from J; junction bases left unmatched: 18. CDR3 length: 15 residues. Per germline, CDR1 SEHNR and CDR2 FQNEAQ (reference sequence). The CDR3 region is CASTFLSGQQADQYF. As DNA, the CDR3 is TGTGCCAGCACGTTTCTTTCGGGACAGCAGGCCGACCAGTACTTC.

The J gene is TRBJ1-1, the V gene TRBV29-1; 10 bases map to TRBD1. Germline V CDR1 and CDR2: SQVTM, ANQGSEA. J was trimmed by 6 bases and V by 3 bases; bases with no gene match: 7. CDR3 length equals 14 residues. The CDR3 DNA is TGCAGCGTTGATCAGACAGGGGGCAAGTCTGAAGCTTTCTTT. Its protein product is CSVDQTGGKSEAFF. The full variable domain, completed using reference TRBV29-1 and TRBJ1-1, is SAVISQKPSRDICQRGTSLTIQCQVDSQVTMMFWYRQQPGQSLTLIATANQGSEATYESGFVIDKFPISRPNLTFSTLTVSNMSPEDSSIYLCSVDQTGGKSEAFFGQGTRLTVV.

The V call is TRBV14, the J call TRBJ1-2; D call uncertain. There are 14 residues in the CDR3. V was trimmed by 0 bases and J by 4 bases, leaving 9 bases between them. Germline CDR1 is SGHDN and CDR2 is FVKESK. The CDR3 here is CASSQDEALYGYTF. CDR3 bases: TGTGCCAGCAGCCAAGATGAGGCCCTCTATGGCTACACCTTC.

The genes are TRBV18 and TRBJ2-4; D is uncertain. Per germline, CDR1 KGHSH and CDR2 LQKENI. CDR3 length: 14 amino acids. Deletions cut 1 base from V and 3 bases from J, with 7 bases between. CDR3 in amino acids: CASSPRVSKNIQYF. CDR3 bases: TGTGCCAGCTCACCACGGGTCAGCAAAAACATTCAGTACTTC.

The V call is TRBV5-1, the J call TRBJ2-2; 8 bases map to TRBD1. Germline CDR1 reads SGHRS; CDR2 reads YFSETQ. The CDR3 extends over 15 amino acids. V lost 2 bases to trimming and J lost 2 bases; unmatched junction nucleotides: 2. CDR3 sequence (DNA): TGCGCCAGCAGCTTTTCAGGGGGCAACACCGGGGAGCTGTTTTTT. This encodes CASSFSGGNTGELFF.

This chain connects TRBV9 to TRBJ1-3, with D hard to call. V lost 3 bases to trimming and J lost 0 bases, with 10 bases between them. The CDR3 consists of 15 residues. Germline V gene sequence: CDR1 SGDLS, CDR2 YYNGEE. DNA for the CDR3: TGTGCCAGCAGCGGTGGACCAAGCTCTGGAAACACCATATATTTT. Amino acids: CASSGGPSSGNTIYF.

The chain couples TRBV5-5 to TRBJ1-2; D might be TRBD1 (5 bases). The CDR3 length is 13 residues. Germline CDR1 SGHKS, CDR2 YYEKEE (reference sequence). Trimming removed 3 bases at V and 8 bases at J, with 14 bases between. Written as DNA, the CDR3 is TGTGCCAGCAGCTCGGGACGCCCGGGGGGCTACACCTTC. Translation gives CASSSGRPGGYTF. Complete variable domain (other parts from reference TRBV5-5 and TRBJ1-2): DAGVTQSPTHLIKTRGQQVTLRCSPISGHKSVSWYQQVLGQGPQFIFQYYEKEERGRGNFPDRFSARQFPNYSSELNVNALLLGDSALYLCASSSGRPGGYTFGSGTRLTVV.

The CDR3 nucleotides are TGTGCCAGCAGCGGAGGGAGTTTCTATGGCTACACCTTC. Amino acid sequence: CASSGGSFYGYTF. The chain combines TRBV9 with TRBJ1-2; D remains ambiguous. The CDR3 is 13 residues long. CDR1 and CDR2 (germline): SGDLS, YYNGEE. Trimming removed 3 bases from V and 4 bases from J, with 10 bases in between.